This entry lists 25 T cell receptor beta chains sequenced from one sample in a study of cytomegalovirus exposure and HLA in healthy donors. Assay used: immunoSEQ multiplex PCR; TCRdb lists only in-frame clones, some missing. Of 90,000 to 110,000 clones in the sample, around nine tenths are singletons; the top ten hold about 2%. The source material was PBMCs. All receptors come from a young woman in good health and CMV-seronegative.

The chain employs TRBV18 and TRBJ2-5, with TRBD1 matching over 8 bases. The V gene end was trimmed by 3 bases and the J gene end by 3 bases; junction bases not matched to a gene: 6. The CDR3 covers 15 residues. Germline V lookup: CDR1 KGHSH, CDR2 LQKENI. CDR3 coding DNA: TGTGCCAGCTCACCGACAGGGGTCTCCGAAGAGACCCAGTACTTC. Its protein is CASSPTGVSEETQYF.

V gene TRBV14 combines with J gene TRBJ2-5, with D possibly TRBD2 on 6 matching bases. Germline V CDR1 and CDR2: SGHDN, FVKESK. Trimming cost V 5 bases and J 4 bases, with 11 bases left between them. This CDR3 region has 13 residues. CDR3 loop: CASSVLAGETQYF. The CDR3 DNA follows: TGTGCCAGCAGCGTACTAGCCGGAGAGACCCAGTACTTC.

CDR3 sequence (DNA): TGTGCCACCAGCAGACCCCTGCGGGGGTTCCAAGAGACCCAGTACTTC. Amino acids: CATSRPLRGFQETQYF. The genes are TRBV15 and TRBJ2-5, with 7 bases fitting TRBD2. V shed 2 bases and J 1 base; nucleotides not matched to a gene: 7. CDR3 size: 16 residues. CDR1 and CDR2 (germline): LNHNV, YYDKDF (reference sequence).

This clone showed up just once. This chain connects TRBV28 to TRBJ1-2; unclear D gene. The CDR3 has 12 amino acids. V gave up 2 bases and J gave up 8 bases, with 9 bases separating them. Germline V lookup: CDR1 MDHEN, CDR2 SYDVKM. CDR3 loop: CASSLRLSGYTF. The CDR3, as DNA: TGTGCCAGCAGTTTAAGGCTTAGCGGCTACACCTTC.

The chain employs TRBV11-3 and TRBJ2-2; TRBD2 aligns across 8 bases. V lost 1 base, J lost 6 bases, and 7 bases stayed unmatched. Germline loops: CDR1 SGHNT, CDR2 YENEEA. The CDR3 covers 16 residues. CDR3 in amino acids: CASSLVRGGLSGELFF. The CDR3 DNA sequence: TGTGCCAGCAGCTTAGTTCGGGGGGGGCTGTCCGGGGAGCTGTTTTTT.

The chain links TRBV5-6 to TRBJ2-2; possibly TRBD1 for D (6 bases). Germline V CDR1 and CDR2: SGHDT, YYEEEE. Trimming removed 5 bases at V and 4 bases at J, with 9 bases between. This CDR3 comprises 13 residues. The CDR3 DNA reads TGTGCCAGCAGAACAGGGATCACCGGGGAGCTGTTTTTT. Encoded protein: CASRTGITGELFF.

The V call is TRBV5-8, the J call TRBJ1-1, with a tentative D call TRBD1 (5 bases). Trimming removed 1 base at V and 1 base at J, with 5 bases between. The germline V gene encodes CDR1 SGHTS and CDR2 YDEGEE. The CDR3 loop spans 13 amino acids. Here the CDR3 reads CASSLQGNTEAFF. In DNA form, the CDR3 reads TGTGCCAGCAGCTTGCAGGGGAACACTGAAGCTTTCTTT. The variable domain in full, completed from reference TRBV5-8 and TRBJ1-1, reads EAGVTQSPTHLIKTRGQQATLRCSPISGHTSVYWYQQALGLGLQFLLWYDEGEERNRGNFPPRFSGRQFPNYSSELNVNALELEDSALYLCASSLQGNTEAFFGQGTRLTVV.

The rearrangement joins TRBV5-1 to TRBJ2-1; 13 nucleotides align to TRBD2. Germline V gene lookup returns CDR1 SGHRS and CDR2 YFSETQ. The ends lost 4 bases at V and 0 bases at J; junction bases unmatched: 10. The CDR3 loop spans 19 amino acids. CDR3 sequence reads: CASSLTSGRPRSSYNEQFF. The DNA of the CDR3 is TGCGCCAGCAGCCTGACTAGCGGGAGGCCAAGGAGCTCCTACAATGAGCAGTTCTTC.

V and J are TRBV5-6 and TRBJ1-3, with D possibly TRBD1 on 5 matching bases. V was clipped by 1 base and J by 4 bases, with 15 bases between them. From germline, CDR1 is SGHDT and CDR2 YYEEEE. This CDR3 spans 16 amino acids. The CDR3 loop reads CASSLPPPGSGNTIYF. For the CDR3, the DNA is TGTGCCAGCAGCTTGCCCCCCCCAGGGTCAGGAAACACCATATATTTT.

This chain uses TRBV4-1 with TRBJ1-3; unclear D gene. Germline lookup yields CDR1 MGHRA and CDR2 YSYEKL. Deletions cut 4 bases from V and 0 bases from J, with 7 bases between. This CDR3 is 14 amino acids long. DNA of the CDR3: TGCGCCAGCAGCCGAGGAGGCTCTGGAAACACCATATATTTT. Amino acids: CASSRGGSGNTIYF.

The chain combines TRBV19 with TRBJ2-1; 9 positions agree with TRBD2. The CDR3 runs to 16 residues. Looked up from germline, CDR1 is LNHDA and CDR2 is SQIVND (reference sequence). The junction had 7 bases not matched to a gene; V was cut back by 0 bases and J by 7 bases. Here the CDR3 reads CASSIDLRLAGNEQFF. Written as DNA, the CDR3 is TGTGCCAGTAGTATAGATCTTCGGCTAGCGGGGAATGAGCAGTTCTTC.

The chain is built from TRBV7-9 and TRBJ2-7, with 9 bases that match TRBD1. The CDR3 covers 16 residues. V dropped 3 bases and J dropped 5; count of bases not matched to a gene: 11. Per germline, CDR1 SEHNR and CDR2 FQNEAQ (reference sequence). The CDR3 spells CASSFITGQGLHEQYF. The DNA of the CDR3 is TGTGCCAGCAGCTTTATTACGGGACAGGGTCTACACGAGCAGTACTTC.

This chain uses TRBV28 with TRBJ1-4, with 8 nucleotides matching TRBD1. Germline trimming cut 11 bases from V and 8 bases from J; bases unmatched to any gene: 7. Germline assignment: CDR1 MDHEN and CDR2 SYDVKM. This CDR3 contains 12 residues. CDR3 coding DNA: TGTGCCGCGCAGGGGGCGAGGGAAAAACTGTTTTTT. Translated: CAAQGAREKLFF.

The rearrangement links TRBV7-2 to TRBJ1-2; D remains unclear. The CDR3 spans 11 residues. V lost 11 bases, J lost 4 bases, and 11 bases lay in between. Germline CDR1 and CDR2: SGHTA and FQGNSA. The CDR3, as DNA: TGTGCCCTCAGCGGGCTCTATGGCTACACCTTC. It yields the protein CALSGLYGYTF. The whole variable domain, remainder taken from reference TRBV7-2 and TRBJ1-2, is GAGVSQSPSNKVTEKGKDVELRCDPISGHTALYWYRQSLGQGLEFLIYFQGNSAPDKSGLPSDRFSAERTGGSVSTLTIQRTQQEDSAVYLCALSGLYGYTFGSGTRLTVV.

The chain uses TRBV6-5 and TRBJ1-2; tentative D call: TRBD1 (5 bases). The CDR3 runs to 13 residues. Trimming cost V 6 bases and J 6 bases, with 14 bases left between them. Germline CDR1 reads MNHEY; CDR2 reads SVGAGI. In DNA, the CDR3 is TGTGCCAGCAGACTGGGGGGTTACAATGGCTACACCTTC. Its protein is CASRLGGYNGYTF.

The chain couples TRBV2 to TRBJ1-1; the D is unclear. CDR3 length: 11 amino acids. V shed 2 bases and J shed 5 bases, with 3 bases lying between them. Germline V gene lookup returns CDR1 SNHLY and CDR2 FYNNEI. Here the CDR3 DNA reads TGTGCCAGCAGTGAATCGACTGAAGCTTTCTTT. This sequence encodes CASSESTEAFF. Full variable domain (rest looked up from reference TRBV2 and TRBJ1-1): EPEVTQTPSHQVTQMGQEVILRCVPISNHLYFYWYRQILGQKVEFLVSFYNNEISEKSEIFDDQFSVERPDGSNFTLKIRSTKLEDSAMYFCASSESTEAFFGQGTRLTVV.

The J gene is TRBJ2-3, the V gene TRBV28; TRBD1 matches 9 bases. The CDR3 runs to 17 residues. The germline CDR1 and CDR2 sequences are MDHEN and SYDVKM. V shed 10 bases, J shed 1 base, and the junction held 15 bases outside the gene matches. CDR3: CAIEDRGLPPGTDTQYF. The CDR3 bases are TGTGCCATTGAGGACAGGGGCCTGCCCCCAGGCACAGATACGCAGTATTTT.

The V call is TRBV11-1, the J call TRBJ1-2, with D possibly matching TRBD1 (5 bases). Germline CDR1 is SGHAT and CDR2 is FQDESV (reference sequence). The CDR3 covers 13 residues. V was shortened by 5 bases and J by 1 base, with 8 bases between the two germline ends. The CDR3 protein is CASSPTVNYGYTF. The CDR3 DNA sequence: TGTGCCAGCAGCCCGACAGTTAACTATGGCTACACCTTC.

The chain carries TRBV7-3 and TRBJ2-3, with no clear D. This CDR3 is 13 amino acids long. In germline, CDR1 is SGHTA, CDR2 FQGTGA. V gave up 2 bases and J gave up 6 bases, with 9 bases separating them. CDR3 sequence (DNA): TGTGCCAGCAGCTTACCCCCCGGGGATACGCAGTATTTT. This codes for CASSLPPGDTQYF.

The chain employs TRBV28 and TRBJ2-7; TRBD1 aligns across 8 bases. Germline values: CDR1 MDHEN, CDR2 SYDVKM. V lost 2 bases to trimming and J lost 2 bases; unmatched junction nucleotides: 2. The CDR3 has 14 residues. For the CDR3, the DNA is TGTGCCAGCAGTTTACGGGACAGGACCTACGAGCAGTACTTC. Amino acids: CASSLRDRTYEQYF.

The chain joins TRBV30 to TRBJ2-7, with 8 bases aligning to TRBD2. The CDR3 loop spans 13 amino acids. Trimming took 7 bases from V and 2 from J; bases not matched to a gene: 7. The germline V gene has CDR1 GTSNPN and CDR2 SVGIG (reference sequence). The CDR3 nucleotides are TGTGCCTATATTACTAGCGGCGCCTACGAGCAGTACTTC. The encoded protein is CAYITSGAYEQYF.

The chain couples TRBV5-6 to TRBJ2-2; tentative D call: TRBD1 (6 bases). CDR3 length: 15 amino acids. Germline V gene lookup returns CDR1 SGHDT and CDR2 YYEEEE. Trimming cost V 2 bases and J 3 bases, with 11 bases left between them. The CDR3, as DNA: TGTGCCAGCAGCTTCGGACAGCTATACACCGGGGAGCTGTTTTTT. Amino acid sequence: CASSFGQLYTGELFF.

CDR3 protein: CASSEQGRGKFF. In DNA form, the CDR3 reads TGTGCCAGCAGTGAACAGGGTCGTGGGAAGTTCTTC. This sequence joins TRBV28 and TRBJ2-1; TRBD1 is a possible D gene (6 bases). The germline CDR1 and CDR2 sequences are MDHEN and SYDVKM. Trimming shortened V by 5 bases and J by 14 bases, and 16 bases separated the two germline ends. This CDR3 is 12 amino acids long.

V is TRBV11-2 and J is TRBJ2-7, with D perhaps TRBD1 (5 bases). In germline, CDR1 is SGHAT, CDR2 FQNNGV. V shed 10 bases and J shed 2 bases, with 18 bases lying between them. CDR3 length: 14 residues. CDR3 nucleotide sequence: TGTGCCACTAAAAACAGGTTGACAACCTACGAGCAGTACTTC. It translates to CATKNRLTTYEQYF.

V is TRBV27 and J is TRBJ2-2, with TRBD1 matching 7 bases. CDR3 length equals 15 residues. Germline V CDR1 and CDR2: MNHEY, SMNVEV (reference sequence). With V trimmed by 3 bases and J by 2 bases, 3 bases remained unmatched. DNA of the CDR3: TGTGCCAGCAGTTTCGGGACAGCAAACACCGGGGAGCTGTTTTTT. Protein product: CASSFGTANTGELFF.